The entry that follows covers one TCR beta chain sequence. As yet, its antigen is unknown. The sample comes from a study of vaccination and CD4 T cells after COVID-19. Time point specified: late sampling 161 to 241 days after vaccination in three convalescent patients. Treatment meaning: approximately nine-day PBMC culture with coronavirus spike peptide pools or control peptides (ViraFEST assay). Once obtained from cultured CD4+ T cells, the DNA was sequenced using the Oncomine TCR Beta short-read assay. TCRdb processed the PCR reads anew with MiXCR; each CDR3 protein has one entry. The sample has tens of thousands of distinct CDR3 sequences; about 31% are singletons. Germline CDR1 reads MNHEY; CDR2 reads SVGAGI. The CDR3 has 16 amino acids. V lost 2 bases to trimming and J lost 0 bases; unmatched junction nucleotides: 4.

The sample was CD4+ T cells from blood, cultured in vitro, taken about 7 months after SARS-CoV-2 vaccination. The rearrangement joins TRBV6-5 to TRBJ2-3; 8 bases are a match to TRBD2. The TCR sequence derives from a human donor who had recovered from COVID-19. CDR3 nucleotide sequence: TGTGCCAGCAGTTACGGGAGCGGGGGAAGCACAGATACGCAGTATTTT. Translating gives CASSYGSGGSTDTQYF.